This TCR beta chain was documented in a study of T cells in Graves' hyperthyroidism and ophthalmopathy (dated by TCRdb to between 2018 and 2021). Describing the broader study: Peripheral blood samples were taken at the time of initial diagnosis, prior to any treatment. The paper reports TCR Vbeta CDR3 sequencing of 140 or so peripheral blood samples: 43 ophthalmopathy, roughly 80 hyperthyroidism and some 17 progressor patients. In six Graves' hyperthyroidism patients, the study also compared T-cell repertoires from thyroid tissue with T-cell repertoires from blood. A discovery cohort of about a hundred patients, 43 with Graves' ophthalmopathy and 55 to 60 with stable Graves' hyperthyroidism, was used to find distinguishing TCR V-J signatures. Once sampling was done, hyperthyroidism patients were given methimazole at a starting dose of 30 mg daily, whereas ophthalmopathy patients were given high-dose intravenous methylprednisolone. The roughly 100 discovery patients were randomly divided into training and test sets at a 7:3 ratio. Prospective prediction of ophthalmopathy was tested in an independent validation cohort of some 20 hyperthyroidism patients and 17 patients who later progressed to ophthalmopathy.

TCR beta CDR3 regions were amplified from RNA transcripts. The first round of RT-PCR for the TCR CDR3 was performed with the HTBI primer set and the Qiagen OneStep RT-PCR kit. Libraries were constructed in a second round of multiplex PCR, after which size selection and purification were carried out. Libraries were sequenced paired-end with 100 bp reads on an Illumina HiSeq2000. On the study's bioinformatics: Raw data were processed with SOAPnuke, discarding reads with adapters, uncalled bases, mean Phred below 15, or no exact constant-primer or identifier match. High-quality paired reads were merged with COPE v1.2.5, and unique nucleotide sequences were defined as clonotypes. Clonotypes were aligned to IMGT TRBV, TRBD and TRBJ reference segments using MiTCR v1.1. Only V-J combinations with frequency above 0.0001, covering about 99% of repertoires, were analysed. The TCS score was defined as the ratio of F50 (clonal expansion) to E x V (chaos), calculated using BLOSUM62-based TCRdist between CDR3 peptides within each V-J. Welch's t-statistics and random forest reduced around 520 V-J features to roughly 13, which were used in a naive Bayes classifier (R e1071). Thyroid-blood repertoire similarity was quantified with the Morisita-Horn index. TCRdb handled the public reads itself, with Q25 trimming in fastp and clone calling in MiXCR, and kept productive beta chains. Every entry covers one CDR3 protein and lists the most common genes and DNA from its rows. TCRdb's processing, not the authors' own work, is the source of the V and J calls. This sample holds 50,000 to 75,000 distinct CDR3 sequences; roughly 52% were observed only once. In total, the top ten clones hold roughly an eighth of the sample.

In regard to this clonotype: The antigen this receptor binds is unknown. One end of the junction does not line up with germline, which may come from a read error.

Moderately to severely active disease, a Clinical Activity Score of at least 3, a NOSPECS grade of at least 4, and a duration under 3 months were present in ophthalmopathy patients. Exclusion was applied to patients with uncontrolled infections, other autoimmune diseases, pregnancy or lactation. Diagnoses relied on clinical symptoms, serum thyroxine and TRAb, thyroid ultrasound and orbital computed tomography. Ficoll-Paque density gradient centrifugation was used to isolate PBMCs from about 10 ml of fresh peripheral blood. Total RNA was extracted with Trizol reagent, and quality was checked on an Agilent 2100 Bioanalyzer. The paper as a whole reports these results and caveats: During validation, the model predicted progression to ophthalmopathy a median of approximately 7 months ahead of onset, with approximately 70% sensitivity and 72.22% specificity. Sample size was not statistically predetermined, and blinding of investigators to group allocation was not performed. A 13 V-J signature model separated ophthalmopathy from stable hyperthyroidism, with approximately 87% sensitivity and around 84% specificity in cross-validation and 80%/75% in testing. Most expanded thyroid clonotypes (frequency above 0.001) were also found in blood, which suggests that blood repertoires may mirror thyroid immune responses.

Looking up the germline V gene (reference sequence) yields CDR1 LNHDA and CDR2 SQIVND. The CDR3 holds 15 amino acids from the cysteine to the phenylalanine. The DNA shown is the 45-base CDR3, in frame from base 1. The V and J genes are TRBV19 and TRBJ2-1; 8 bases in between match TRBD2. The sequenced material came from blood. This receptor was obtained from a woman in her 30s with Graves' ophthalmopathy. The CDR3 is CASSPTSGSYNEQLF. The nucleotide sequence reads TGCGCTAGTAGCCCCACTAGCGGTTCCTACAATGAGCAGCTCTTC.